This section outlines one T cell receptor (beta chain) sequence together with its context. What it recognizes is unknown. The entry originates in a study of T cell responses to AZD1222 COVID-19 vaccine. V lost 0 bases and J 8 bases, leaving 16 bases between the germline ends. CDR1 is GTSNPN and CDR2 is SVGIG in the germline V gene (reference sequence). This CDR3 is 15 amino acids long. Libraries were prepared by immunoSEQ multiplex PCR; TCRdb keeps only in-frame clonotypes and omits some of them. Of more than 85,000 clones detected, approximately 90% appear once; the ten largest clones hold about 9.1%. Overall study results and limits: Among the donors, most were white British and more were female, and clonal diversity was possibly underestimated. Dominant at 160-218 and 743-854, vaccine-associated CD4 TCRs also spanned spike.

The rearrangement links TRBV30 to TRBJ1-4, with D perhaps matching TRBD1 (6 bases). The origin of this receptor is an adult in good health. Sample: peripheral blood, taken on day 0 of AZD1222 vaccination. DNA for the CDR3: TGTGCCTGGAGTGTACTGGGGGGCGTTGGGGAAAAACTGTTTTTT. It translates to CAWSVLGGVGEKLFF.